The T cell receptor beta chain under discussion was sequenced for a study of early T cells in non-severe SARS-CoV-2 infection. Across the whole study: Sequencing of bulk RNA from unsorted whole blood was done, without chain pairing. Study-level points and caveats: Private and CD4 specificities were missed by VDJdb matching, which favored anti-spike CD8 responses.

This clonotype was counted between two and nine times. Its antigen is currently unknown. cDNA molecules, individually, were tagged with unique molecular identifiers. TCRdb called the 5' RACE reads again in MiXCR, with one record for every CDR3 protein. Among tens of thousands of distinct CDR3 sequences, 12% were seen once, and the ten largest hold 3.4%. Germline assignment: CDR1 MGHRA and CDR2 YSYEKL. V was shortened by 0 bases and J by 10 bases, with 7 bases between the two germline ends. This CDR3 is 12 amino acids long. This sequence joins TRBV4-1 and TRBJ2-1, with D uncertain. The clonotype originates from an adult who was a healthcare worker with PCR-confirmed SARS-CoV-2 infection or an uninfected control (not recorded which). Sequencing was carried out using whole blood. Here the CDR3 reads CASSQDPGEQFF. Written as DNA, the CDR3 is TGCGCCAGCAGCCAAGATCCTGGGGAGCAGTTCTTC.